What follows are 17 T cell receptor beta chains derived from one specimen sequenced in a study of STAT3 mutations in large granular lymphocyte leukemia (dated by TCRdb to about 2019). What the study reported, not specific to this receptor: All T-LGLL patients had at least one immunodominant TCRbeta clonotype, and roughly half had multiple immunodominant subclonotypes.

Libraries were made using the immunoSEQ multiplex PCR assay. TCRdb stores this immuneACCESS table with in-frame sequences only. Part of the clones is absent; in the studies checked, under half of the shortfall reflects unresolved V genes, and no reason is known for the rest. This sample comprises tens of thousands of clones, 88% of them detected only once. The ten most abundant clones make up less than 0.55% of the sample. Antigens of these TCRs are unknown. Sequencing was carried out using PBMCs. The source is a human donor with T large granular lymphocyte leukemia. Some clones in this sample may be carry-over from other donors' samples.

V usage is TRBV5-1 and J usage is TRBJ1-4; D gene ambiguous. The CDR3 runs to 13 residues. Trimming cost V 5 bases and J 2 bases, with 7 bases left between them. Germline V gene data show CDR1 as SGHRS and CDR2 as YFSETQ. The CDR3 spells CASRGGTNEKLFF. The DNA of the CDR3 is TGCGCCAGCAGAGGAGGGACTAATGAAAAACTGTTTTTT.

The chain joins TRBV27 to TRBJ2-7, with 9 bases aligning to TRBD1. Germline-derived CDR1 and CDR2 are MNHEY and SMNVEV (reference sequence). Germline trimming cut 1 base from V and 4 bases from J; bases unmatched to any gene: 5. This CDR3 comprises 15 residues. CDR3 sequence: CASSLWGQGRYEQYF. The CDR3 coding sequence is TGTGCCAGCAGTTTATGGGGACAGGGTCGTTACGAGCAGTACTTC.

The V gene is TRBV10-2, the J gene TRBJ1-5; TRBD1 is a possible D gene (6 bases). This CDR3 contains 14 residues. The germline CDR1 and CDR2 sequences are WSHSY and SAAADI. With 3 bases removed from V and 4 bases from J, the gap between germline ends came to 10 bases. The CDR3 DNA reads TGCGCCAGCAGTGAAGGGGGTTGGAATCAGCCCCAGCATTTT. It encodes CASSEGGWNQPQHF.

This clone was seen once. This chain links TRBV11-2 with TRBJ2-1; D remains ambiguous. This CDR3 has 15 amino acids. With 7 bases removed from V and 2 bases from J, the gap between germline ends came to 15 bases. Germline CDR1 is SGHAT and CDR2 is FQNNGV. The CDR3 region is CASNPTSPPYNEQFF. Here the CDR3 DNA reads TGTGCCAGCAACCCGACCAGTCCCCCCTACAATGAGCAGTTCTTC. The whole variable domain, remainder taken from reference TRBV11-2 and TRBJ2-1, is EAGVAQSPRYKIIEKRQSVAFWCNPISGHATLYWYQQILGQGPKLLIQFQNNGVVDDSQLPKDRFSAERLKGVDSTLKIQPAKLEDSAVYLCASNPTSPPYNEQFFGPGTRLTVL.

The chain links TRBV5-4 to TRBJ2-6; D tentatively fits TRBD1 or TRBD2 (6 bases each). This CDR3 comprises 19 residues. V lost 3 bases and J 4 bases, leaving 23 bases between the germline ends. Germline CDR1 reads SGHNT; CDR2 reads YYREEE (reference sequence). CDR3 sequence (DNA): TGTGCCAGCAGCTGGATGGTCGGACGTCGGGGGCCCGGGGCCAACGTCCTGACTTTC. Its protein product is CASSWMVGRRGPGANVLTF.

The chain has TRBV6-6 and TRBJ2-2, with 7 bases that match TRBD1. The V gene's germline CDR1 is MNHNY and CDR2 SVGAGI (reference sequence). The V segment lost 6 bases and the J segment 0 bases; nucleotides outside the gene matches: 4. The CDR3 is made up of 15 amino acids. Here the CDR3 reads CASSPDRANTGELFF. Here the CDR3 DNA reads TGTGCCAGCAGCCCCGACAGGGCGAACACCGGGGAGCTGTTTTTT.

The chain uses TRBV30 and TRBJ2-5, with 11 bases fitting TRBD2. CDR1 is GTSNPN and CDR2 is SVGIG in the germline V gene (reference sequence). V lost 4 bases to trimming and J lost 5 bases; unmatched junction nucleotides: 9. This CDR3 is built from 15 residues. This CDR3 is CAWTLLAGEVETQYF. In DNA form, the CDR3 reads TGTGCCTGGACCCTACTAGCGGGGGAAGTTGAGACCCAGTACTTC.

The V call is TRBV7-9, the J call TRBJ1-4, with a possible D match to TRBD1 (6 bases). CDR1 is SEHNR and CDR2 is FQNEAQ in the germline V gene (reference sequence). This CDR3 is built from 16 residues. V was shortened by 9 bases and J by 4 bases, with 21 bases between the two germline ends. The CDR3 coding sequence is TGTGCCAGTAGCGCATCGACAGGCGACGGTAATGAAAAACTGTTTTTT. Its translation is CASSASTGDGNEKLFF.

The chain's CDR3 is CASSWTESSGTEAFF. CDR3 bases: TGTGCCAGCAGCTGGACAGAAAGCTCGGGCACTGAAGCTTTCTTT. This chain links TRBV6-5 with TRBJ1-1; tentative D call: TRBD1 (6 bases). Per germline, CDR1 MNHEY and CDR2 SVGAGI. This CDR3 region has 15 residues. Trimming shortened V by 6 bases and J by 4 bases, and 18 bases separated the two germline ends.

The chain is built from TRBV7-8 and TRBJ1-1; D perhaps matches TRBD1 (5 bases). Germline values: CDR1 SGHVS, CDR2 FQNEAQ. The CDR3 loop spans 18 amino acids. Trimming cost V 5 bases and J 1 base, with 23 bases left between them. The CDR3 DNA reads as TGTGCCAGCAGCAGTAGACGGGGGGGTACTAGACAGAACACTGAAGCTTTCTTT. This gives the protein CASSSRRGGTRQNTEAFF.

The chain couples TRBV6-5 to TRBJ2-7; D may be TRBD1 (5 bases). Trimming removed 6 bases at V and 0 bases at J, with 12 bases between. The germline V gene has CDR1 MNHEY and CDR2 SVGAGI. This CDR3 contains 14 residues. This CDR3 is CASSLAGNSYEQYF. CDR3 in DNA: TGTGCCAGCAGCTTAGCAGGGAACTCCTACGAGCAGTACTTC.

V is TRBV19 and J is TRBJ1-4, with D unclear. The CDR3 has 13 amino acids. Germline V lookup: CDR1 LNHDA, CDR2 SQIVND (reference sequence). V lost 5 bases and J lost 7, with 11 bases in between. The CDR3 protein is CASSLDLVEKLFF. The CDR3 bases are TGTGCCAGTAGTCTCGACTTAGTTGAAAAACTGTTTTTT.

The chain joins TRBV18 to TRBJ2-5; no firm D call. V lost 1 base and J lost 1, with 4 bases in between. CDR1 is KGHSH and CDR2 is LQKENI in the germline V gene. The CDR3 is 13 residues long. The CDR3 sequence: CASSPQVQETQYF. CDR3 DNA sequence: TGTGCCAGCTCACCACAGGTCCAAGAGACCCAGTACTTC. Full variable domain (missing parts from reference TRBV18 and TRBJ2-5): NAGVMQNPRHLVRRRGQEARLRCSPMKGHSHVYWYRQLPEEGLKFMVYLQKENIIDESGMPKERFSAEFPKEGPSILRIQQVVRGDSAAYFCASSPQVQETQYFGPGTRLLVL.

The chain has TRBV19 and TRBJ2-3, with D tentatively TRBD2 (6 bases). Germline CDR1 is LNHDA and CDR2 is SQIVND (reference sequence). V gave up 3 bases and J gave up 0 bases, with 10 bases separating them. The CDR3 is 15 amino acids. In nucleotides, the CDR3 is TGTGCCAGTAGTATCGGGACTCTTAGCACAGATACGCAGTATTTT. This gives the protein CASSIGTLSTDTQYF.

The chain joins TRBV7-9 to TRBJ1-1; D is uncertain. The CDR3 has 14 amino acids. Germline CDR1 SEHNR, CDR2 FQNEAQ (reference sequence). The germline V and J ends were trimmed by 1 base and 1 base, with 7 bases remaining between them. The CDR3 bases are TGTGCCAGCAGCTTAGGGGTTGAGAACACTGAAGCTTTCTTT. Its translation: CASSLGVENTEAFF.

J is TRBJ1-5 and V is TRBV27; D is unclear. The CDR3 contains 17 residues. V dropped 9 bases and J dropped 2 bases, with 23 bases sitting between them. Germline CDR1 and CDR2: MNHEY and SMNVEV (reference sequence). The CDR3 loop is CASSPFYGSWGNQPQHF. The CDR3 DNA reads TGTGCCAGTTCACCCTTTTACGGGTCGTGGGGCAATCAGCCCCAGCATTTT.

The chain has TRBV29-1 and TRBJ1-1, with D possibly TRBD1 on 6 matching bases. CDR1 is SQVTM, CDR2 ANQGSEA, per germline. The CDR3 length is 15 residues. The V and J ends lost 3 bases and 1 base respectively, with 15 bases between them. CDR3 sequence (DNA): TGCAGCGTTGAGTCCAGGGGCGGGGGGAACACTGAAGCTTTCTTT. Its translation: CSVESRGGGNTEAFF. Full variable domain (missing parts from reference TRBV29-1 and TRBJ1-1): SAVISQKPSRDICQRGTSLTIQCQVDSQVTMMFWYRQQPGQSLTLIATANQGSEATYESGFVIDKFPISRPNLTFSTLTVSNMSPEDSSIYLCSVESRGGGNTEAFFGQGTRLTVV.